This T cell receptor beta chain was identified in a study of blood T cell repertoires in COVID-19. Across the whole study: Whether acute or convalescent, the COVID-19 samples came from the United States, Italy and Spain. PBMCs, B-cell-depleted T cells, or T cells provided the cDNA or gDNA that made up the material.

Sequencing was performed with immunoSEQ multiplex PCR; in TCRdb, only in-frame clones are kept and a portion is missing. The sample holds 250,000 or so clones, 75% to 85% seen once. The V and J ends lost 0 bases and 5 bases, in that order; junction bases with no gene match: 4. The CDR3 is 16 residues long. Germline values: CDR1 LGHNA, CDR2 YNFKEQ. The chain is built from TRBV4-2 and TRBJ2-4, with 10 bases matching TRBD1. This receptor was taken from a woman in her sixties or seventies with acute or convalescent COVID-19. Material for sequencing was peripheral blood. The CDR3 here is CASSQDYGQGENIQYF. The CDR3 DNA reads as TGTGCCAGCAGCCAAGATTATGGACAGGGGGAAAACATTCAGTACTTC.